This passage covers 29 T cell receptor beta chains from one sample sequenced in a study of cytomegalovirus exposure and HLA in healthy donors. Only in-frame clones appear in the TCRdb table, and some are missing; sequencing was by immunoSEQ multiplex PCR. The sample has approximately 160,000 clones; 85% to 90% are singletons. The source material was PBMCs. The receptors come from a woman aged 30 to 39 in good health and CMV-seronegative.

This sequence joins TRBV9 and TRBJ1-2, with 7 nucleotides matching TRBD1. The CDR3 length is 17 residues. Per the germline V gene, CDR1 is SGDLS and CDR2 is YYNGEE. The junction had 17 bases not matched to a gene; V was cut back by 4 bases and J by 5 bases. The CDR3 sequence: CASSPGQGGAVGYGYTF. CDR3 nucleotides: TGTGCCAGCAGCCCAGGCCAGGGGGGGGCCGTTGGGTATGGCTACACCTTC.

This clone was seen just once. This sequence joins TRBV29-1 and TRBJ2-1; 12 bases fit TRBD2. Germline V lookup: CDR1 SQVTM, CDR2 ANQGSEA. This CDR3 region has 15 residues. The V and J ends lost 2 bases and 7 bases, in that order; junction bases with no gene match: 6. CDR3 bases: TGCAGCGTTGAATTACTAGCGGGAGGAGAAAATGAGCAGTTCTTC. This translates into CSVELLAGGENEQFF.

The CDR3 is CASRPRRNTGELFF. The CDR3 nucleotides read TGTGCCAGTAGACCAAGAAGGAACACCGGGGAGCTGTTTTTT. The V gene is TRBV19, the J gene TRBJ2-2; D uncertain. The V gene lost 6 bases and the J gene lost 1 base, with 9 bases spanning the gap. The CDR3 is made up of 14 amino acids. Germline lookup yields CDR1 LNHDA and CDR2 SQIVND (reference sequence). Full variable domain (missing parts from reference TRBV19 and TRBJ2-2): DGGITQSPKYLFRKEGQNVTLSCEQNLNHDAMYWYRQDPGQGLRLIYYSQIVNDFQKGDIAEGYSVSREKKESFPLTVTSAQKNPTAFYLCASRPRRNTGELFFGEGSRLTVL.

This chain joins TRBV5-1 and TRBJ2-2; D is uncertain. This CDR3 is 15 amino acids long. The V end lost 3 bases, the J end lost 10 bases, and 19 bases lay between the germline ends. Per the germline V gene, CDR1 is SGHRS and CDR2 is YFSETQ. CDR3 sequence: CASSSPDTVSEELFF. In DNA form, the CDR3 reads TGCGCCAGCAGCTCTCCAGACACCGTCAGCGAGGAGCTGTTTTTT.

V gene TRBV29-1 combines with J gene TRBJ1-2; TRBD1 is a possible D gene (5 bases). The CDR3 length is 12 residues. V was trimmed by 4 bases and J by 1 base, leaving 7 bases between them. Germline CDR1 and CDR2: SQVTM and ANQGSEA. CDR3 DNA sequence: TGCAGCGTTGGACAGAATAACTATGGCTACACCTTC. It specifies CSVGQNNYGYTF.

This clone was seen a single time. V is TRBV2 and J is TRBJ1-2, with a weak D call TRBD1 (5 bases). CDR3 size: 14 residues. Trimming pared 6 bases from V and 5 bases from J, leaving 16 bases between. Germline V gene data show CDR1 as SNHLY and CDR2 as FYNNEI. The CDR3 here is CASRSREGQYGYTF. The CDR3 coding sequence is TGTGCCAGCAGATCGCGGGAGGGGCAGTATGGCTACACCTTC.

The gene calls are TRBV6-6 and TRBJ2-7, with D perhaps matching TRBD2 (6 bases). CDR1 is MNHNY and CDR2 is SVGAGI in the germline V gene (reference sequence). Trimming stripped 7 bases from V and 1 base from J, with 17 bases between. The CDR3 has 15 residues. The CDR3 spells CASTFAGSGSYEQYF. The CDR3 coding sequence is TGTGCCAGCACCTTCGCGGGGAGTGGATCCTACGAGCAGTACTTC.

V is TRBV4-2 and J is TRBJ2-2; D gene ambiguous. From germline, CDR1 is LGHNA and CDR2 YNFKEQ. The CDR3 loop spans 15 amino acids. V lost 0 bases and J lost 1, with 6 bases in between. The CDR3 region has the DNA TGTGCCAGCAGCCAAGATCTAGGGAACACCGGGGAGCTGTTTTTT. Amino acids: CASSQDLGNTGELFF.

This clone was detected a few times. The genes are TRBV11-3 and TRBJ2-7, with D perhaps being TRBD1 or TRBD2 (5 bases each). The length of the CDR3 is 11 residues. Germline CDR1 reads SGHNT; CDR2 reads YENEEA. Trimming left V 6 bases short and J 7 bases short, with 10 bases between. CDR3 residues: CASRGTGEQYF. For the CDR3, the DNA is TGTGCCAGCAGGGGGACGGGGGAGCAGTACTTC. The entire variable domain, with the rest obtained from reference TRBV11-3 and TRBJ2-7, is as follows: EAGVVQSPRYKIIEKKQPVAFWCNPISGHNTLYWYLQNLGQGPELLIRYENEEAVDDSQLPKDRFSAERLKGVDSTLKIQPAELGDSAVYLCASRGTGEQYFGPGTRLTVT.

J is TRBJ1-1 and V is TRBV5-4, with 8 nucleotides matching TRBD1. The CDR3 spans 15 residues. With 4 bases clipped from V and 3 bases from J, the junction kept 8 bases outside the gene matches. Germline-derived CDR1 and CDR2 are SGHNT and YYREEE (reference sequence). DNA for the CDR3: TGTGCCAGCAGCGAGGGACCCAGGGGGCACACTGAAGCTTTCTTT. Protein sequence: CASSEGPRGHTEAFF.

The chain uses TRBV11-1 and TRBJ2-1, with 8 bases fitting TRBD2. Germline assignment: CDR1 SGHAT and CDR2 FQDESV (reference sequence). CDR3 length equals 14 residues. J was trimmed by 4 bases and V by 5 bases; bases with no gene match: 4. The CDR3 nucleotides are TGTGCCAGCAGCGTTAGCGGGGATTACAATGAGCAGTTCTTC. It translates to CASSVSGDYNEQFF.

The J gene is TRBJ1-2, the V gene TRBV7-8, with D tentatively TRBD1 (6 bases). The ends were cut back, 1 base at V and 4 bases at J, with 19 bases in the middle. Looked up from germline, CDR1 is SGHVS and CDR2 is FQNEAQ. The CDR3 totals 17 residues. CDR3 sequence reads: CASSLGGTKGMIYGYTF. The CDR3 nucleotides read TGTGCCAGCAGCTTAGGAGGGACAAAAGGAATGATCTATGGCTACACCTTC. Variable domain in full (rest from reference TRBV7-8 and TRBJ1-2): GAGVSQSPRYKVAKRGQDVALRCDPISGHVSLFWYQQALGQGPEFLTYFQNEAQLDKSGLPSDRFFAERPEGSVSTLKIQRTQQEDSAVYLCASSLGGTKGMIYGYTFGSGTRLTVV.

This chain links TRBV11-2 with TRBJ1-2; D is possibly TRBD1 (5 bases). The V and J ends lost 5 bases and 4 bases respectively, with 8 bases between them. Germline CDR1 is SGHAT and CDR2 is FQNNGV. The CDR3 covers 12 residues. CDR3 region: CASSIDSYGYTF. DNA for the CDR3: TGTGCCAGCAGCATCGACAGCTATGGCTACACCTTC.

The chain joins TRBV18 to TRBJ2-7, with D perhaps matching TRBD1 (5 bases). The CDR3 runs to 17 residues. From germline, CDR1 is KGHSH and CDR2 LQKENI. V lost 3 bases to trimming and J lost 2 bases, with 20 bases between them. CDR3 sequence reads: CASSPTGGRILTYEQYF. Here the CDR3 DNA reads TGTGCCAGCTCACCTACAGGCGGCCGTATATTGACCTACGAGCAGTACTTC.

The gene calls are TRBV27 and TRBJ2-1; D is tentatively TRBD1 or TRBD2 (5 bases each). CDR3 length: 16 residues. With 6 bases removed from V and 0 bases from J, the gap between germline ends came to 15 bases. Germline V gene sequence: CDR1 MNHEY, CDR2 SMNVEV (reference sequence). The CDR3: CASSSRRGPSYNEQFF. CDR3 nucleotides: TGTGCCAGCAGCAGTCGACGGGGACCCTCCTACAATGAGCAGTTCTTC.

The table lists this clone with a count of one. This chain connects TRBV7-6 to TRBJ2-1; D might be TRBD1 (5 bases). The CDR3 consists of 13 residues. V was clipped by 5 bases and J by 7 bases, with 12 bases between them. Germline V gene lookup returns CDR1 SGHVS and CDR2 FNYEAQ. CDR3 in DNA: TGTGCCAGCAGCCCAAGCAGGGTAAATGAGCAGTTCTTC. As protein: CASSPSRVNEQFF.

The chain uses TRBV30 and TRBJ1-1, with no clear D. With 2 bases removed from V and 0 bases from J, the gap between germline ends came to 4 bases. Germline CDR1 and CDR2: GTSNPN and SVGIG (reference sequence). CDR3 length equals 12 residues. CDR3 nucleotides: TGTGCCTGGAGTTCTGTGAACACTGAAGCTTTCTTT. Its protein is CAWSSVNTEAFF. The full variable domain, its missing parts supplied by reference TRBV30 and TRBJ1-1, is SQTIHQWPATLVQPVGSPLSLECTVEGTSNPNLYWYRQAAGRGLQLLFYSVGIGQISSEVPQNLSASRPQDRQFILSSKKLLLSDSGFYLCAWSSVNTEAFFGQGTRLTVV.

This sequence joins TRBV2 and TRBJ2-2, with 7 bases identical to TRBD2. The CDR3 totals 16 residues. J gave up 1 base and V 3 bases, and 5 bases lay outside the gene matches. Germline V gene data show CDR1 as SNHLY and CDR2 as FYNNEI. The CDR3 bases are TGTGCCAGCAGTGAGGTTCCGGGAGGGAACACCGGGGAGCTGTTTTTT. Amino acids: CASSEVPGGNTGELFF.

This clone came up once. The chain is built from TRBV28 and TRBJ1-2, with D perhaps matching TRBD1 (6 bases). The CDR3 length is 13 residues. Trimming took 2 bases from V and 7 from J, leaving 11 bases between them. Germline-derived CDR1 and CDR2 are MDHEN and SYDVKM. The CDR3 nucleotides read TGTGCCAGCAGTTTAAGGGGGAATGGTGGCTACACCTTC. Protein sequence: CASSLRGNGGYTF.

This clone occurred once. The J gene is TRBJ2-3, the V gene TRBV10-3; D might be TRBD2 (6 bases). Germline V gene lookup returns CDR1 ENHRY and CDR2 SYGVKD. The V end lost 6 bases, the J end lost 6 bases, and 13 bases lay between the germline ends. This CDR3 is 13 amino acids long. DNA of the CDR3: TGTGCCATCAGGGGACTTTATGAGGATACGCAGTATTTT. Translating gives CAIRGLYEDTQYF.

The chain is built from TRBV4-3 and TRBJ2-7; TRBD2 agrees at 8 bases. J was trimmed by 2 bases and V by 4 bases; bases with no gene match: 13. CDR3 size: 17 residues. Germline V lookup: CDR1 LGHNA, CDR2 YSLEER. CDR3 nucleotides: TGCGCCAGCAGCCCGGCATGGACTAGCCCGGGACCCTACGAGCAGTACTTC. Translation gives CASSPAWTSPGPYEQYF.

The gene calls are TRBV2 and TRBJ2-1, with unresolved D. The CDR3 is 12 amino acids. The V gene's germline CDR1 is SNHLY and CDR2 FYNNEI. Trimming removed 2 bases from V and 7 bases from J, with 6 bases in between. Here the CDR3 reads CASSERENEQFF. The CDR3 DNA follows: TGTGCCAGCAGTGAAAGGGAAAATGAGCAGTTCTTC.

The rearrangement joins TRBV6-6 to TRBJ1-6; D gene ambiguous. Between the trimmed V and J ends, which lost 0 bases and 8 bases, there was a span of 8 bases. Germline CDR1 MNHNY, CDR2 SVGAGI (reference sequence). This CDR3 is built from 14 residues. The CDR3 region is CASSYSAPDSPLHF. DNA for the CDR3: TGTGCCAGCAGTTACTCAGCGCCCGATTCACCCCTCCACTTT.

The genes are TRBV6-6 and TRBJ2-2; D may correspond to TRBD1 or TRBD2 (6 bases each). Germline V gene data show CDR1 as MNHNY and CDR2 as SVGAGI (reference sequence). The ends were cut back, 2 bases at V and 1 base at J, with 8 bases in the middle. The CDR3 covers 15 residues. The CDR3 loop is CASSYAGQNTGELFF. Here the CDR3 DNA reads TGTGCCAGCAGTTACGCGGGACAGAACACCGGGGAGCTGTTTTTT.

This clone was detected only a few times. The CDR3 spells CASREQEEQYF. The CDR3 DNA reads as TGTGCCAGCAGGGAACAGGAGGAGCAGTACTTC. V usage is TRBV2 and J usage is TRBJ2-7; D may be TRBD1 (5 bases). CDR1 is SNHLY, CDR2 FYNNEI, per germline. Trimming removed 6 bases at V and 7 bases at J, with 10 bases between. The CDR3 totals 11 residues.

This clone is judged medium-sized. The DNA for the CDR3 is TGTGCCAGCAGCGCCGGGACAGTTTATGGCTACACCTTC. Translation: CASSAGTVYGYTF. V gene TRBV25-1 combines with J gene TRBJ1-2; 7 bases line up with TRBD1. Trimming cost V 6 bases and J 5 bases; bases outside gene matches: 6. The CDR3 totals 13 residues. CDR1 MGHDK and CDR2 SYGVNS come from the germline V gene.

J is TRBJ1-1 and V is TRBV5-1; D gene uncertain. Germline CDR1 SGHRS, CDR2 YFSETQ. V was shortened by 0 bases and J by 8 bases, with 11 bases between the two germline ends. This CDR3 comprises 13 residues. The CDR3 sequence: CASSLAGDIEAFF. As DNA, the CDR3 is TGCGCCAGCAGCTTGGCAGGAGACATAGAAGCTTTCTTT.

At least ten counts were recorded for this clone. This chain uses TRBV9 with TRBJ2-7, with D perhaps TRBD1 or TRBD2 (5 bases each). The length of the CDR3 is 14 residues. Germline V gene sequence: CDR1 SGDLS, CDR2 YYNGEE. V was clipped by 4 bases and J by 4 bases, with 15 bases between them. In nucleotides, the CDR3 is TGTGCCAGCAGCCTAACCGGGACGGGATACGAGCAGTACTTC. Translating gives CASSLTGTGYEQYF.

V and J are TRBV6-5 and TRBJ1-1, with a weak D call TRBD1 (5 bases). CDR3 length equals 15 residues. From germline, CDR1 is MNHEY and CDR2 SVGAGI. Trimming pared 6 bases from V and 1 base from J, leaving 15 bases between. The CDR3 loop is CASSRSRQKNTEAFF. The DNA of the CDR3 is TGTGCCAGCAGCCGGTCTCGACAGAAGAACACTGAAGCTTTCTTT.